What follows is one T cell receptor (beta chain) and its context. Its antigen is not identified. This sample was included in a study of lymphopenia after photon versus proton radiotherapy. Findings and limits, study-wide: Proton therapy kept repertoires fairly stable, unlike photons, which gained effector/memory cells. In patients who died, overall survival fell as post-nadir TCR diversity dropped more. Authors raise, but do not show, better survival with proton therapy. After lymphocyte nadir, photon-treated repertoires showed oligoclonal expansion, especially CD8+ Temra.

Germline CDR1 reads MNHNY; CDR2 reads SVGAGI (reference sequence). The length of the CDR3 is 13 residues. With V trimmed by 6 bases and J by 4 bases, 2 bases remained unmatched. The repertoire was sequenced with immunoSEQ multiplex PCR; TCRdb's copy has only in-frame clones and lacks some. The table shows about 25,000 clones, with under 85% occurring only once. The chain links TRBV6-6 to TRBJ2-1; 8 nucleotides match TRBD1. The material was peripheral blood, obtained from a patient treated with photon-based radiotherapy. The TCR comes from a woman aged 45-60 years with pancreatic cancer. CDR3 sequence (DNA): TGTGCCAGCAGCCGGACAGGGTACAATGAGCAGTTCTTC. Its protein product is CASSRTGYNEQFF.